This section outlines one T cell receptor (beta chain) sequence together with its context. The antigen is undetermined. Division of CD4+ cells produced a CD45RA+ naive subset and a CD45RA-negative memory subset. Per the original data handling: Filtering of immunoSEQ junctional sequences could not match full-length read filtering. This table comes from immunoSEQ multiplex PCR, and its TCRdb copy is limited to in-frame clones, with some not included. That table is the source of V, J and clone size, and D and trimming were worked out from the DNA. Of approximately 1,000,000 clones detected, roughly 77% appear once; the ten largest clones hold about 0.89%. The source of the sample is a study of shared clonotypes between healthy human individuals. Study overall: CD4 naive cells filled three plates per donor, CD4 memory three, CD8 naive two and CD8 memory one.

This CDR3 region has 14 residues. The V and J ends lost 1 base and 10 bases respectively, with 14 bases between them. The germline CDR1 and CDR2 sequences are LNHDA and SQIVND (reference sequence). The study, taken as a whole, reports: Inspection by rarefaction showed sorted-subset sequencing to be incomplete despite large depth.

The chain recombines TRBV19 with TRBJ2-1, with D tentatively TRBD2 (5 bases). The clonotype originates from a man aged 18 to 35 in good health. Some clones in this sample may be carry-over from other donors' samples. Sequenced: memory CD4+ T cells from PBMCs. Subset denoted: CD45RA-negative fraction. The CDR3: CASSIVGEGREQFF. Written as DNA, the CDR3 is TGTGCCAGTAGTATAGTTGGTGAGGGTCGGGAGCAGTTCTTC.